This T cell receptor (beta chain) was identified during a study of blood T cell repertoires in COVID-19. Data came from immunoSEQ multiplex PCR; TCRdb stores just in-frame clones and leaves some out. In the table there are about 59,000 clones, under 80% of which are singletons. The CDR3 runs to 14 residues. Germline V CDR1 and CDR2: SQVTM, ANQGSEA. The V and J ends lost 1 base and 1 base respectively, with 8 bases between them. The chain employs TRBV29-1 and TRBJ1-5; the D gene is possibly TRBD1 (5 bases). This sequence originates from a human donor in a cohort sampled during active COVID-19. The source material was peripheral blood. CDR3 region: CSVEVGGSNQPQHF. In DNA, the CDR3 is TGCAGCGTTGAAGTGGGGGGAAGCAATCAGCCCCAGCATTTT.